Listed below are T cell receptor beta chains from one sample, sequenced in a study of cytomegalovirus exposure and HLA in healthy donors. TCRdb keeps only in-frame clones here, not all; method: immunoSEQ multiplex PCR. The sample includes about 130,000 clones, 65% to 90% seen only once; the top ten take 2.7%. The sequencing input was PBMCs. These receptors were collected from a man aged 50 to 60 in good health and CMV-seronegative. Both conserved end residues are part of each CDR3. D genes are given only for firm matches. Some rows have no size entry. The others give once, few or many, or a class for an expanded clone.

j_call d_call cdr3_length clone_size v_call cdr3_nt cdr3_aa
TRBJ1-1 TRBD1 13 - TRBV7-8 TGTGCCAGCACTTCGGGGACAGCCACTGAAGCTTTCTTT CASTSGTATEAFF
TRBJ1-2 - 13 - TRBV6-5 TGTGCCAGCAGTTATAATCCACTCAATGGCTACACCTTC CASSYNPLNGYTF
TRBJ2-7 TRBD2 15 - TRBV5-4 TGTGCCAGCAGCCCGGAAACCGGGACTAGCAACGAGCAGTACTTC CASSPETGTSNEQYF
TRBJ1-4 TRBD1 15 - TRBV9 TGTGCCAGCAGCGCCCGACAGGGGCTTAATGAAAAACTGTTTTTT CASSARQGLNEKLFF
TRBJ1-6 - 17 - TRBV4-1 TGCGCCAGCAGCCAAGTCCGGGGGAGCTCCTATAATTCACCCCTCCACTTT CASSQVRGSSYNSPLHF
TRBJ1-5 TRBD1 14 - TRBV6-1 TGTGCCAGCTCGAAAGGGGGCAATTATCAGCCCCAGCATTTT CASSKGGNYQPQHF
TRBJ1-1 - 13 - TRBV9 TGTGCCAGCAGCGTACGACGAGGCACTGAAGCTTTCTTT CASSVRRGTEAFF
TRBJ1-5 TRBD1 15 - TRBV18 TGTGCCAGCTCACGCGGGACAGCTAGCAATCAGCCCCAGCATTTT CASSRGTASNQPQHF
TRBJ2-2 TRBD1 18 - TRBV4-1 TGCGCCAGCAGCCTTAAATCTCCCGGGACAGCTAAAACCGGGGAGCTGTTTTTT CASSLKSPGTAKTGELFF
TRBJ1-2 - 14 - TRBV29-1 TGCAGCGTCCGAGGGGAGGGGGGCGACTATGGCTACACCTTC CSVRGEGGDYGYTF
TRBJ2-5 - 14 - TRBV7-8 TGTGCCAGCAGCCTAAGACAGTACCAAGAGACCCAGTACTTC CASSLRQYQETQYF
TRBJ2-1 - 15 - TRBV6-5 TGTGCCAGCAGTTACGGGGGGGCACCCTACAATGAGCAGTTCTTC CASSYGGAPYNEQFF
TRBJ2-6 - 16 once TRBV6-5 TGTGCCAGCAGTTTCCAGATCCACTCTGGGGCCAACGTCCTGACTTTC CASSFQIHSGANVLTF